Listed here are 25 T cell receptor beta chains from one sample, sequenced in a study of beta chain features in type 1 diabetes. General observations from the study: Patients with Type 1 diabetes showed moderately but significantly shorter TCRB CDR3s in all four CD4+ subsets.

Sequenced material consisted of expressed TCRB transcripts (all of the isolated RNA was reverse transcribed). Sequenced by immunoSEQ multiplex PCR; TCRdb stores in-frame clones only, minus some. The repertoire includes about 740,000 clones, around an eighth of them detected once, and 0.02% to 0.025% sits in the top ten. The antigens these receptors bind are not known. Sequenced: naive CD4+ T cells from blood. These receptors were obtained from a man aged 18 to 29 with type 1 diabetes.

The chain carries TRBV30 and TRBJ2-6, with D possibly matching TRBD2 (5 bases). Trimming took off 5 bases at V and 0 bases at J, with 5 bases between the two ends. CDR3 length: 13 residues. CDR1 GTSNPN and CDR2 SVGIG come from the germline V gene (reference sequence). The CDR3 region is CAWGSSGANVLTF. The DNA for the CDR3 is TGTGCCTGGGGGAGCTCTGGGGCCAACGTCCTGACTTTC.

There are a few counts of this clone. V is TRBV14 and J is TRBJ2-1, with 7 nucleotides matching TRBD1. V trimming: 4 bases; J trimming: 2 bases; junction bases outside the gene matches: 5. The length of the CDR3 is 15 residues. CDR1 and CDR2 from the germline V gene are SGHDN and FVKESK. CDR3 residues: CASSPRTGAYNEQFF. In nucleotides, the CDR3 is TGTGCCAGCAGCCCTCGGACAGGTGCCTACAATGAGCAGTTCTTC.

The V call is TRBV7-2, the J call TRBJ1-1, with TRBD1 matching over 8 bases. The CDR3 extends over 15 amino acids. J lost 5 bases, V lost 0 bases, and 5 bases had no gene match. CDR1 is SGHTA, CDR2 FQGNSA, per germline. The CDR3, as DNA: TGTGCCAGCAGCTTAGCCGGACAGGGTAAAACTGAAGCTTTCTTT. Translated: CASSLAGQGKTEAFF.

The chain couples TRBV15 to TRBJ2-7, with D tentatively TRBD1 or TRBD2 (5 bases each). Trimming cost V 4 bases and J 0 bases, with 13 bases left between them. The germline gives CDR1 LNHNV, CDR2 YYDKDF (reference sequence). The CDR3 runs 15 residues. This chain's CDR3 is CATSTLWGSSYEQYF. The CDR3 bases are TGTGCCACCAGCACGCTATGGGGGTCCTCCTACGAGCAGTACTTC.

This clone was detected only a few times. The chain uses TRBV6-5 and TRBJ2-7; 7 nucleotides line up with TRBD1. The ends lost 6 bases at V and 3 bases at J; junction bases unmatched: 5. Per the germline V gene, CDR1 is MNHEY and CDR2 is SVGAGI. The CDR3 runs to 13 residues. CDR3 residues: CASRLGQNYEQYF. The CDR3 bases are TGTGCCAGCAGGTTGGGACAGAACTACGAGCAGTACTTC.

This clone was counted only a few times. Here the CDR3 DNA reads TGTGCCAGCAGCCCCGAGACACCCCTCCACTTT. Its protein is CASSPETPLHF. The chain carries TRBV2 and TRBJ1-6; D is ambiguous. The germline V gene has CDR1 SNHLY and CDR2 FYNNEI. This CDR3 has 11 residues. V was trimmed by 6 bases and J by 11 bases, leaving 8 bases between them.

The rearrangement uses TRBV7-2 and TRBJ1-2; 7 bases map to TRBD1. With V trimmed by 4 bases and J by 6 bases, 5 bases remained unmatched. The germline CDR1 and CDR2 sequences are SGHTA and FQGNSA. CDR3 length equals 13 residues. Written as DNA, the CDR3 is TGTGCCAGCAGCTCGACAGGGAGGGATGGCTACACCTTC. This gives the protein CASSSTGRDGYTF.

This clone showed up just a few times. The CDR3 here is CASSFGQSYNSPLHF. CDR3 nucleotide sequence: TGTGCCAGCAGCTTCGGACAGAGCTATAATTCACCCCTCCACTTT. The chain uses TRBV11-3 and TRBJ1-6, with a weak D call TRBD1 (6 bases). The germline V gene has CDR1 SGHNT and CDR2 YENEEA. This CDR3 has 15 amino acids. V lost 3 bases and J lost 3, with 9 bases in between. The variable domain in full, completed from reference TRBV11-3 and TRBJ1-6, reads EAGVVQSPRYKIIEKKQPVAFWCNPISGHNTLYWYLQNLGQGPELLIRYENEEAVDDSQLPKDRFSAERLKGVDSTLKIQPAELGDSAVYLCASSFGQSYNSPLHFGNGTRLTVT.

For this clone: Because it lacks the conserved phenylalanine or tryptophan at the end, this CDR3 is likely a read error. Because the CDR3's place on the DNA is in doubt, the DNA is left out and the CDR3 is given as listed by TCRdb. The rearrangement joins TRBV5-6 to TRBJ1-2; the listed D gene, TRBD1, was not tested against the DNA. The germline CDR1 and CDR2 sequences are SGHDT and YYEEEE. The CDR3 spans 12 residues, counting both ends. The CDR3 here is CASTVLGQAPLS.

This clone was seen more than once but under ten times. The chain uses TRBV5-1 and TRBJ1-4, with 9 bases lining up with TRBD1. J gave up 6 bases and V 4 bases, and 4 bases lay outside the gene matches. The CDR3 runs to 14 residues. Germline CDR1 reads SGHRS; CDR2 reads YFSETQ. The CDR3 region has the DNA TGCGCCAGCAGCCAAAACAGGGGGCATGAAAAACTGTTTTTT. It translates to CASSQNRGHEKLFF.

The rearrangement links TRBV5-4 to TRBJ1-5; D gene unclear. V lost 0 bases, J lost 0 bases, and 7 bases lay in between. This CDR3 comprises 15 residues. CDR1 SGHNT and CDR2 YYREEE come from the germline V gene (reference sequence). The CDR3 coding sequence is TGTGCCAGCAGCTTGGGGCCCAATAGCAATCAGCCCCAGCATTTT. Amino acid sequence: CASSLGPNSNQPQHF.

This clone was detected a few times. The chain has TRBV5-6 and TRBJ2-1; no clear D. Trimming cost V 1 base and J 7 bases, with 9 bases left between them. The CDR3 extends over 13 amino acids. Looked up from germline, CDR1 is SGHDT and CDR2 is YYEEEE. In nucleotides, the CDR3 is TGTGCCAGCAGCTTGCTAGAAGTAAATGAGCAGTTCTTC. This sequence encodes CASSLLEVNEQFF.

The table lists this clone with a few counts. The chain joins TRBV18 to TRBJ1-1; possible D gene TRBD1, 5 bases. V was cut by 3 bases and J by 1 base, with 9 bases left in between. CDR1 is KGHSH and CDR2 is LQKENI in the germline V gene. The CDR3 is made up of 14 amino acids. CDR3 loop: CASSPQQENTEAFF. CDR3 coding DNA: TGTGCCAGCTCACCCCAACAGGAGAACACTGAAGCTTTCTTT.

This clone occurred a few times. The J gene is TRBJ2-7, the V gene TRBV7-9, with 7 bases that match TRBD2. From germline, CDR1 is SEHNR and CDR2 FQNEAQ (reference sequence). V dropped 5 bases and J dropped 2; count of bases not matched to a gene: 9. The CDR3 is 15 residues long. CDR3 nucleotide sequence: TGTGCCAGCAGCCCCCGCGGGGGTCCCCCCTACGAGCAGTACTTC. Translated: CASSPRGGPPYEQYF.

This clone has a handful of counts. Other DNA sequences in the sample encode the same CDR3. The J gene is TRBJ1-5, the V gene TRBV27, with a tentative D call TRBD1 (5 bases). Trimming took 3 bases from V and 2 from J, leaving 8 bases between them. The germline CDR1 and CDR2 sequences are MNHEY and SMNVEV (reference sequence). This CDR3 spans 14 amino acids. CDR3 in amino acids: CASSLGQGNQPQHF. The CDR3 region has the DNA TGTGCCAGCAGTTTGGGGCAGGGCAATCAGCCCCAGCATTTT.

The chain has TRBV6-4 and TRBJ1-4; 7 nucleotides line up with TRBD1. Germline CDR1 and CDR2: MRHNA and SNTAGT. The CDR3 is 13 residues long. The V segment lost 6 bases and the J segment 5 bases; nucleotides outside the gene matches: 3. CDR3 region: CASSTGVNEKLFF. DNA of the CDR3: TGTGCCAGCAGCACAGGGGTGAATGAAAAACTGTTTTTT.

This clone has just a few counts. This chain connects TRBV29-1 to TRBJ1-1, with a tentative D call TRBD1 (5 bases). The length of the CDR3 is 16 residues. V was pared by 7 bases and J by 0 bases, with 21 bases between. Germline loops: CDR1 SQVTM, CDR2 ANQGSEA. In DNA form, the CDR3 reads TGCAGCGCCCAAGGGAGGGGCAGGGAAATGAACACTGAAGCTTTCTTT. This translates into CSAQGRGREMNTEAFF.

This clone has just a few counts. The chain employs TRBV25-1 and TRBJ2-6; D call uncertain. The CDR3 loop spans 14 amino acids. V lost 3 bases and J lost 0, with 3 bases in between. From germline, CDR1 is MGHDK and CDR2 SYGVNS. The CDR3 protein is CASSEHSGANVLTF. The CDR3 DNA follows: TGTGCCAGCAGTGAGCACTCTGGGGCCAACGTCCTGACTTTC.

This clone came up many times. This chain connects TRBV30 to TRBJ2-7, with TRBD1 identical over 7 bases. J was trimmed by 4 bases and V by 5 bases; bases with no gene match: 5. The germline gives CDR1 GTSNPN, CDR2 SVGIG (reference sequence). The length of the CDR3 is 12 residues. The CDR3 sequence is CAWGQVGYEQYF. CDR3 in DNA: TGTGCCTGGGGACAGGTTGGGTACGAGCAGTACTTC.

Turning to this clone: At the DNA level, this CDR3 is encoded by other sequences in the same sample as well. The V call is TRBV9, the J call TRBJ2-3, with D maybe TRBD1 (6 bases). CDR1 and CDR2 from the germline V gene are SGDLS and YYNGEE. Between the trimmed V and J ends, which lost 2 bases and 2 bases, there was a span of 9 bases. CDR3 size: 14 residues. This CDR3 reads CASSVGGYTDTQYF. The CDR3 DNA reads as TGTGCCAGCAGCGTTGGGGGCTACACAGATACGCAGTATTTT.

The J gene is TRBJ2-2, the V gene TRBV6-6, with D possibly matching TRBD1 (5 bases). The V end was cut by 6 bases, the J end by 5 bases, with 16 bases between. The V gene's germline CDR1 is MNHNY and CDR2 SVGAGI (reference sequence). The CDR3 runs 15 residues. The CDR3 sequence is CASSLTRTWTGELFF. The CDR3 DNA sequence: TGTGCCAGCAGCTTGACCAGGACATGGACCGGGGAGCTGTTTTTT.

Comment on this clone: Other DNA sequences within the sample encode an identical CDR3. The genes are TRBV9 and TRBJ2-3; 8 nucleotides match TRBD2. CDR3 length: 15 amino acids. Germline assignment: CDR1 SGDLS and CDR2 YYNGEE. V was clipped by 0 bases and J by 0 bases; unmatched bases: 0. CDR3 residues: CASSVGGGSTDTQYF. The CDR3 DNA follows: TGTGCCAGCAGCGTAGGCGGGGGGAGCACAGATACGCAGTATTTT. The complete variable domain, with remaining parts taken from reference TRBV9 and TRBJ2-3, reads DSGVTQTPKHLITATGQRVTLRCSPRSGDLSVYWYQQSLDQGLQFLIQYYNGEERAKGNILERFSAQQFPDLHSELNLSSLELGDSALYFCASSVGGGSTDTQYFGPGTRLTVL.

This clone was seen only a few times. The CDR3 spells CASSTDLTEFTQYF. In nucleotides, the CDR3 is TGTGCCAGCAGCACGGATCTGACCGAATTTACGCAGTATTTT. J is TRBJ2-3 and V is TRBV5-4; no clear D. V lost 4 bases to trimming and J lost 8 bases, with 17 bases between them. CDR1 SGHNT and CDR2 YYREEE come from the germline V gene (reference sequence). The CDR3 is 14 amino acids.

This clone was detected only a few times. This chain uses TRBV11-2 with TRBJ1-1; 7 nucleotides match TRBD1. CDR1 is SGHAT and CDR2 is FQNNGV in the germline V gene. The CDR3 loop spans 16 amino acids. The ends lost 1 base at V and 2 bases at J; junction bases unmatched: 7. The CDR3 loop reads CASSLASTGYNTEAFF. In nucleotides, the CDR3 is TGTGCCAGCAGCTTAGCGTCGACAGGGTACAACACTGAAGCTTTCTTT.

This clone showed up just a few times. The V and J genes are TRBV4-1 and TRBJ1-5; D unresolved. The CDR3 is 16 residues long. V lost 1 base and J 0 bases, leaving 10 bases between the germline ends. Per germline, CDR1 MGHRA and CDR2 YSYEKL. The CDR3: CASSQVPQASNQPQHF. The DNA of the CDR3 is TGCGCCAGCAGCCAAGTTCCCCAGGCTAGCAATCAGCCCCAGCATTTT.